This entry lists 13 T cell receptor beta chains sequenced from one sample in a study of shared clonotypes between healthy human individuals. The data were produced by immunoSEQ multiplex PCR, yet TCRdb's version contains in-frame clones alone and is incomplete. The data show hundreds of thousands of clones, 95% to 97% seen once. Naive CD8 cells lacked CD45RO, underwent positive selection for CCR7 and left out terminally differentiated effector memory CD45RA+ cells. Specimen: naive CD8+ T cells sorted from blood. These receptors were taken from a woman in her twenties or thirties in good health.

The chain carries TRBV7-9 and TRBJ2-7; D might be TRBD2 (5 bases). Trimming took 6 bases from V and 0 from J, leaving 18 bases between them. The germline V gene encodes CDR1 SEHNR and CDR2 FQNEAQ (reference sequence). The CDR3 spans 16 residues. This chain's CDR3 is CASSLSNSGSSYEQYF. The CDR3 coding sequence is TGTGCCAGCAGTTTGAGTAACAGCGGTAGCTCCTACGAGCAGTACTTC.

The CDR3 DNA follows: TGTGCCAGCAGCGACGGACCGGGACAGGGGGCCTACGAGCAGTACTTC. Its translation is CASSDGPGQGAYEQYF. This chain uses TRBV9 with TRBJ2-7; 11 positions agree with TRBD1. The J segment lost 2 bases and the V segment lost 3 bases, leaving 7 bases of the junction unmatched. Germline V gene lookup returns CDR1 SGDLS and CDR2 YYNGEE. The CDR3 runs to 16 residues.

The gene calls are TRBV5-1 and TRBJ1-3, with unresolved D. The CDR3 contains 16 residues. Trimming cost V 0 bases and J 2 bases, with 12 bases left between them. Germline lookup yields CDR1 SGHRS and CDR2 YFSETQ. CDR3 in DNA: TGCGCCAGCAGCTTGGGGGGAACACGGACTGGAAACACCATATATTTT. Its translation: CASSLGGTRTGNTIYF. Variable domain in full (rest from reference TRBV5-1 and TRBJ1-3): KAGVTQTPRYLIKTRGQQVTLSCSPISGHRSVSWYQQTPGQGLQFLFEYFSETQRNKGNFPGRFSGRQFSNSRSEMNVSTLELGDSALYLCASSLGGTRTGNTIYFGEGSWLTVV.

The CDR3 DNA sequence: TGTGCCAGTAGTATAGGGTACAGGGCTGGGGATACGCAGTATTTT. Translating it yields CASSIGYRAGDTQYF. The V gene is TRBV19, the J gene TRBJ2-3, with D perhaps TRBD1 (6 bases). This CDR3 contains 15 residues. The germline V gene has CDR1 LNHDA and CDR2 SQIVND (reference sequence). The V and J ends lost 1 base and 6 bases respectively, with 14 bases between them.

This chain joins TRBV11-2 and TRBJ2-5, with D uncertain. V was cut by 4 bases and J by 1 base, with 10 bases left in between. The germline CDR1 and CDR2 sequences are SGHAT and FQNNGV. The CDR3 has 14 amino acids. The CDR3 sequence: CASSSVSLQETQYF. The CDR3 DNA reads as TGTGCCAGCAGCTCGGTCTCCCTCCAAGAGACCCAGTACTTC.

The gene calls are TRBV28 and TRBJ2-5; TRBD2 matches 14 bases. Per germline, CDR1 MDHEN and CDR2 SYDVKM. With V trimmed by 6 bases and J by 5 bases, 8 bases remained unmatched. This CDR3 has 16 amino acids. In DNA form, the CDR3 reads TGTGCCAGCAGGAGGACTAGCGGGAGGTGGAGGGAGACCCAGTACTTC. Its translation is CASRRTSGRWRETQYF.

This clone was detected once. V and J are TRBV6-5 and TRBJ2-1, with D unclear. The CDR3 contains 14 residues. V was pared by 2 bases and J by 6 bases, with 11 bases between. The germline CDR1 and CDR2 sequences are MNHEY and SVGAGI. CDR3 bases: TGTGCCAGCAGTTACCAGGTTGGGGTCAATGAGCAGTTCTTC. It codes for CASSYQVGVNEQFF.

This chain links TRBV6-1 with TRBJ2-3, with 7 bases that match TRBD2. The length of the CDR3 is 17 residues. CDR1 is MNHNS, CDR2 SASEGT, per germline. The ends lost 0 bases at V and 1 base at J; junction bases unmatched: 7. The CDR3 DNA sequence: TGTGCCAGCAGTGAAGCGCTTCTGGGAGGGGGCACAGATACGCAGTATTTT. It translates to CASSEALLGGGTDTQYF.

The V and J genes are TRBV5-1 and TRBJ1-2; TRBD1 matches at 7 bases. CDR1 is SGHRS, CDR2 YFSETQ, per germline. The CDR3 covers 12 residues. The J segment lost 3 bases and the V segment lost 9 bases, leaving 5 bases of the junction unmatched. DNA of the CDR3: TGCGCCACCACAGGGGAGGACTATGGCTACACCTTC. It encodes CATTGEDYGYTF.

The rearrangement links TRBV7-9 to TRBJ2-1, with TRBD2 identical over 8 bases. Looked up from germline, CDR1 is SEHNR and CDR2 is FQNEAQ (reference sequence). The CDR3 sequence is 15 residues long. V trimming: 4 bases; J trimming: 1 base; junction bases outside the gene matches: 3. The CDR3 DNA follows: TGTGCCAGCAGCTCCACTAGCGGATCCTACAATGAGCAGTTCTTC. This translates into CASSSTSGSYNEQFF.

In regard to this clone: Other nucleotide sequences from this sample produce the same CDR3. The chain joins TRBV4-1 to TRBJ2-7; no definite D call. The V gene lost 1 base and the J gene lost 2 bases, with 6 bases spanning the gap. CDR1 MGHRA and CDR2 YSYEKL come from the germline V gene. The CDR3 is 13 residues long. The CDR3 region is CASSQAATYEQYF. Written as DNA, the CDR3 is TGCGCCAGCAGCCAAGCCGCTACCTACGAGCAGTACTTC.

V and J are TRBV7-7 and TRBJ2-2, with D uncertain. This CDR3 is 13 amino acids long. Germline V gene lookup returns CDR1 SSHAT and CDR2 FNYEAQ (reference sequence). Trimming left V 5 bases short and J 5 bases short, with 9 bases between. CDR3 region: CASSPRETGELFF. In nucleotides, the CDR3 is TGTGCCAGCAGCCCGAGAGAGACCGGGGAGCTGTTTTTT.

Regarding this clone: The sample holds other DNA sequences that translate to the same CDR3. The gene calls are TRBV19 and TRBJ1-5; a weak D match, TRBD1 (5 bases). V was trimmed by 3 bases and J by 3 bases, leaving 9 bases between them. CDR1 is LNHDA and CDR2 is SQIVND in the germline V gene (reference sequence). The CDR3 contains 14 residues. CDR3 in amino acids: CASSIRDFNQPQHF. In DNA, the CDR3 is TGTGCCAGTAGTATCAGGGATTTCAATCAGCCCCAGCATTTT. Looking up the rest from reference TRBV19 and TRBJ1-5 gives the full variable domain: DGGITQSPKYLFRKEGQNVTLSCEQNLNHDAMYWYRQDPGQGLRLIYYSQIVNDFQKGDIAEGYSVSREKKESFPLTVTSAQKNPTAFYLCASSIRDFNQPQHFGDGTRLSIL.